This TCR beta chain originates from a study of OX40 agonist ivuxolimab in advanced cancers. A history of autoimmune disease or systemic immunosuppression excluded patients. Sequencing was performed with immunoSEQ multiplex PCR; in TCRdb, only in-frame clones are kept and a portion is missing. The sample includes around 76,000 clones, 87% of them seen just once. Germline V gene data show CDR1 as LNHDA and CDR2 as SQIVND (reference sequence). CDR3 length: 16 residues. V was pared by 5 bases and J by 2 bases, with 16 bases between. This receptor was taken from an adult with an advanced solid tumor such as melanoma, head and neck, liver or kidney cancer. The sample here was CD4+ or CD8+ T cells sorted from blood, taken in a trial of the OX40 agonist ivuxolimab. This chain uses TRBV19 with TRBJ2-1; a possible D gene is TRBD2 (5 bases). The CDR3 DNA sequence: TGTGCCAGTAGTTCTGGCACTAGTGTAGCCTACAATGAGCAGTTCTTC. Protein sequence: CASSSGTSVAYNEQFF.